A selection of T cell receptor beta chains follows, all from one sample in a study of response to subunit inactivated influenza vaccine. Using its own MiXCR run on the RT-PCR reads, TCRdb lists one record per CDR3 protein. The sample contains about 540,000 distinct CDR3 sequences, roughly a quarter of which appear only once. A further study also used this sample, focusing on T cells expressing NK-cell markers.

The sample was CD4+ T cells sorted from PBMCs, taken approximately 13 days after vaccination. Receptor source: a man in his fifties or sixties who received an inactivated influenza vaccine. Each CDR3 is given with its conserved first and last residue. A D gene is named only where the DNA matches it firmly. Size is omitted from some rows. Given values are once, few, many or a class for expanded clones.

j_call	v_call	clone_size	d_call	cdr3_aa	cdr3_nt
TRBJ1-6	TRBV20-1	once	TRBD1	CSATGTETNSPLHF	TGCAGTGCCACCGGGACAGAAACGAATTCACCCCTCCACTTT
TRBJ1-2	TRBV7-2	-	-	CASSPSSSYGYTF	TGTGCCAGCAGCCCCTCCTCCTCCTATGGCTACACCTTC
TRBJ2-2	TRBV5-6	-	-	CASSPRPSGTGELFF	TGTGCCAGCAGCCCTCGGCCGTCGGGGACCGGGGAGCTGTTTTTT
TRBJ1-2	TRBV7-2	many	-	CASSLQSSAIPYGYTF	TGTGCCAGCAGCTTGCAGTCCTCCGCGATTCCCTATGGCTACACCTTC
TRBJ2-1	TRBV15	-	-	CATSRSLLGEQFF	TGTGCCACCAGCAGATCCCTTCTAGGCGAGCAGTTCTTC
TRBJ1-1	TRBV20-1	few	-	CSARDNWVSEAFF	TGCAGTGCTAGAGATAATTGGGTCAGTGAAGCTTTCTTT
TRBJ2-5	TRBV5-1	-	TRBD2	CASSRLIAGGETQYF	TGCGCCAGCAGCCGTTTGATCGCGGGGGGTGAGACCCAGTACTTC
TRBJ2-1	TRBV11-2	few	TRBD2	CASSRAAGGQNEQFF	TGTGCCAGCAGCCGAGCGGCGGGGGGGCAAAATGAGCAGTTCTTC
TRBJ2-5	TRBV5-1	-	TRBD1	CASSSGTAQETQYF	TGTGCCAGCAGCTCCGGGACAGCCCAAGAGACCCAGTACTTC
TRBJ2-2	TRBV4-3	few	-	CASSPRTQNTGELFF	TGCGCCAGCAGCCCCAGGACACAGAACACCGGGGAGCTGTTTTTT
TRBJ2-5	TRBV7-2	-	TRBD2	CASSLAALTSGGETQYF	TGTGCCAGCAGCTTAGCGGCTTTGACTAGCGGGGGTGAGACCCAGTACTTC
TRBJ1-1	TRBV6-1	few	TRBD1	CASRVTGVTNTEAFF	TGTGCCAGCAGGGTGACAGGGGTAACGAACACTGAAGCTTTCTTT
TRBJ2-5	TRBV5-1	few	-	CASSPEGNLPQETQYF	TGCGCCAGCAGTCCCGAGGGCAATCTGCCCCAAGAGACCCAGTACTTC
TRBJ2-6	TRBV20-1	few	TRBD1	CSARGSGTGISGANVLTF	TGCAGTGCTAGAGGTTCCGGGACAGGGATCTCTGGGGCCAACGTCCTGACTTTC
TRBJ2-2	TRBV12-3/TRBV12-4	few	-	CASSSTGIGELFF	TGTGCCAGCAGTTCCACAGGTATAGGGGAGCTGTTTTTT
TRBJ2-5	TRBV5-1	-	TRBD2	CASSSGLAGLGETQYF	TGCGCCAGCAGCTCTGGACTAGCGGGACTCGGAGAGACCCAGTACTTC
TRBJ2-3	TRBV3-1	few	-	CASSKSTQAYYTDTQYF	TGTGCCAGCAGCAAATCCACCCAGGCTTATTACACAGATACGCAGTATTTT
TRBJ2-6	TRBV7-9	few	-	CASSRSLIPGANVLTF	TGTGCCAGCAGCCGAAGTCTCATCCCTGGGGCCAACGTCCTGACTTTC
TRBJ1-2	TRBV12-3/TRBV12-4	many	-	CASSLGLSNYGYTF	TGTGCCAGCAGTTTGGGTCTTTCTAACTATGGCTACACCTTC
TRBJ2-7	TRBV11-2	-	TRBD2	CASSLERGGNEQYF	TGTGCCAGCAGCTTAGAGCGGGGGGGCAACGAGCAGTACTTC
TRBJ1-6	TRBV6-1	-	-	CASSDRGRDSPLHF	TGTGCCAGCAGTGACAGGGGAAGGGATTCACCCCTCCACTTT
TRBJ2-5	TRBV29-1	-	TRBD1	CSVDSTGGETQYF	TGCAGCGTTGATTCGACAGGGGGAGAGACCCAGTACTTC
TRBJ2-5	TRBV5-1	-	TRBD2	CASSLAASGGGETQYF	TGCGCCAGCAGCTTGGCAGCTAGCGGGGGTGGAGAGACCCAGTACTTC
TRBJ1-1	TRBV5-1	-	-	CASSPGTPYHQAFF	TGCGCCAGCAGCCCCGGGACTCCATACCACCAAGCTTTCTTT
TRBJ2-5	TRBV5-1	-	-	CASSLGSTANQETQYF	TGCGCCAGCAGCTTAGGCTCAACCGCGAATCAAGAGACCCAGTACTTC
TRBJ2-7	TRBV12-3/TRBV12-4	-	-	CASSLLAGMGEQYF	TGTGCCAGCAGTTTGCTAGCTGGCATGGGCGAGCAGTACTTC
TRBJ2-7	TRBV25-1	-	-	CASSDSVRGAYEQYF	TGTGCCAGCAGTGATTCGGTCAGGGGGGCCTACGAGCAGTACTTC
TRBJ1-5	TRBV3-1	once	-	CASSLYRDRNQPQHF	TGTGCCAGCAGCCTATACAGGGATCGTAATCAGCCCCAGCATTTT
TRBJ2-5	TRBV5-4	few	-	CASSLWGKGETQYF	TGTGCCAGCAGCTTGTGGGGGAAGGGAGAGACCCAGTACTTC
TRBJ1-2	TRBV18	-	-	CASSPRDGGYTF	TGTGCCAGCTCACCACGAGATGGTGGCTACACCTTC
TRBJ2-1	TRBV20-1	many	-	CSALPAYEQFF	TGCAGTGCTTTACCGGCCTATGAGCAGTTCTTC
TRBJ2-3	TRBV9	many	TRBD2	CASSAGLAGGTDTQYF	TGTGCCAGCAGTGCCGGACTAGCGGGGGGCACAGATACGCAGTATTTT
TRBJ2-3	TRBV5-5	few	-	CASSLEVWGLQYF	TGTGCCAGCAGCTTGGAGGTTTGGGGACTTCAGTATTTT
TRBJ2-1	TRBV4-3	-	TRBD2	CASSRLAGGSSYNEQFF	TGCGCCAGCAGCCGACTAGCGGGGGGGAGCTCCTACAATGAGCAGTTCTTC
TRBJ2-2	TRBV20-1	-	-	CSARSTDSHTGELFF	TGCAGTGCTAGGTCGACGGACAGCCATACCGGGGAGCTGTTTTTT
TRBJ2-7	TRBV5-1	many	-	CASSRTGTGNEQYF	TGCGCCAGCAGCAGAACAGGGACGGGGAACGAGCAGTACTTC
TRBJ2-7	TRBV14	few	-	CASSQLSSTEQYF	TGTGCCAGCAGCCAACTAAGTTCGACCGAGCAGTACTTC
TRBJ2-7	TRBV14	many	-	CASSQDGYEQYF	TGTGCCAGCAGCCAAGACGGCTACGAGCAGTACTTC
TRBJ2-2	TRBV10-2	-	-	CASSGTRLGTGELFF	TGCGCCAGCAGTGGAACTCGACTCGGGACCGGGGAGCTGTTTTTT
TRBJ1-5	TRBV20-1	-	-	CSARDLRDNQPQHF	TGCAGTGCTAGAGATCTGAGGGACAATCAGCCCCAGCATTTT
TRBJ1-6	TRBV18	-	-	CVSSPHGSYNSPLHF	TGTGTCAGCTCACCACATGGTTCCTATAATTCACCCCTCCACTTT
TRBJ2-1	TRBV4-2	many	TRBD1	CASSPRDRDLNEQFF	TGTGCCAGCAGCCCGCGGGACAGGGATCTCAATGAGCAGTTCTTC
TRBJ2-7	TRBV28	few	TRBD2	CASSLPRTSEQYF	TGTGCCAGCAGTCTCCCTCGGACTAGCGAGCAGTACTTC
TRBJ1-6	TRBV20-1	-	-	CSARGTGGYSPLHF	TGCAGTGCTAGAGGCACAGGAGGGTATTCACCCCTCCACTTT
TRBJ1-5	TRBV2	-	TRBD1	CASRGQGANNQPQHF	TGTGCCAGCAGGGGACAGGGGGCAAACAATCAGCCCCAGCATTTT
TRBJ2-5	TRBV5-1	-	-	CASSPKARGGGETQYF	TGCGCCAGCAGCCCTAAGGCTCGGGGCGGAGGAGAGACCCAGTACTTC
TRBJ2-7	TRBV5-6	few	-	CASSLVRPAWGQYF	TGTGCCAGCAGCTTGGTTCGGCCAGCCTGGGGGCAGTACTTC
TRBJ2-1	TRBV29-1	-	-	CSVEDLASFQFF	TGCAGCGTTGAAGATCTAGCGTCTTTTCAGTTCTTC
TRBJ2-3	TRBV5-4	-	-	CASAEGRWDTQYF	TGTGCCAGTGCAGAGGGAAGGTGGGATACGCAGTATTTT
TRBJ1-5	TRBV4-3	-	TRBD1	CASSQARGIGQPQHF	TGCGCCAGCAGCCAAGCCAGGGGGATCGGGCAGCCCCAGCATTTT
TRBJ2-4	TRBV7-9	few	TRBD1	CASSMGQGNIQYF	TGTGCCAGCAGCATGGGACAGGGGAACATTCAGTACTTC
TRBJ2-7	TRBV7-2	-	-	CASSLRGSRYEQYF	TGTGCCAGCAGCCTCCGGGGCTCTAGATACGAGCAGTACTTC
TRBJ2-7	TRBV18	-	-	CASSPPSRDYEQYF	TGTGCCAGCTCACCACCCAGCCGAGACTACGAGCAGTACTTC
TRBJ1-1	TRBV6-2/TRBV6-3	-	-	CASSNVGFAFF	TGTGCCAGCAGTAATGTGGGATTCGCTTTCTTT
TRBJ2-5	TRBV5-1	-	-	CASMEGQGQETQYF	TGCGCCAGCATGGAAGGGCAGGGTCAAGAGACCCAGTACTTC